This TCR beta chain was sequenced in a study of cytomegalovirus exposure and HLA in healthy donors. Comment on this clone: Its antigen is currently unknown.

PCR used 60 Vbeta primers and 13 Jbeta primers. Clones were sequenced by immunoSEQ multiplex PCR, and TCRdb holds only the in-frame ones, with some missing. The sample has 90,000 to 110,000 clones; around 72% are singletons. General study results and limits: Several top significant clusters appeared, in a later analysis, to be linked to common viral pathogens.

Trimming took off 3 bases at V and 0 bases at J, with 13 bases between the two ends. From germline, CDR1 is MDHEN and CDR2 SYDVKM. The CDR3 spans 16 residues. The sequencing input was PBMCs. The sequence derives from a male donor in good health and CMV-seronegative. The chain joins TRBV28 to TRBJ2-3, with D perhaps TRBD2 (5 bases). Here the CDR3 DNA reads TGTGCCAGCAGTTTGGGTGCTAGCCGGAGCACAGATACGCAGTATTTT. This gives the protein CASSLGASRSTDTQYF.